Below, 3 T cell receptor beta chains from the same sample are listed, as sequenced in a study of cytomegalovirus exposure and HLA in healthy donors (dated by TCRdb to the late 2010s). Receptor amplification or capture employed the immunoSEQ multiplex PCR assay. For the multiplex PCR, a mixture combining 60 forward primers for TCR Vbeta segments and 13 reverse primers for TCR Jbeta segments was used. Drawn from immuneACCESS, this table holds only the in-frame rearrangements with V and J called that TCRdb kept. Clones are partly lost; checked studies trace under half to an unresolved V gene and leave the rest unexplained. Present in this sample are roughly 150,000 clones, 76% of which were seen just once. About 3.4% of the sample is in the top ten clones. The specimen was PBMCs. The receptors derive from a male donor in good health and CMV-seronegative.

The chain has TRBV27 and TRBJ2-7, with 7 positions matching TRBD1. CDR3 length: 15 amino acids. Germline assignment: CDR1 MNHEY and CDR2 SMNVEV (reference sequence). The V and J ends lost 2 bases and 2 bases, in that order; junction bases with no gene match: 6. CDR3: CASSLGRGMAYEQYF. The CDR3, as DNA: TGTGCCAGCAGTTTAGGCAGGGGGATGGCCTACGAGCAGTACTTC.

The J gene is TRBJ2-1, the V gene TRBV5-1, with TRBD2 identical over 12 bases. The length of the CDR3 is 16 residues. V lost 0 bases, J lost 9 bases, and 7 bases stayed unmatched. Germline assignment: CDR1 SGHRS and CDR2 YFSETQ. The CDR3 region has the DNA TGCGCCAGCAGCTTGGGGGCTAGCGGGGGGGCTAGTGAGCAGTTCTTC. It translates to CASSLGASGGASEQFF.

This sequence joins TRBV6-6 and TRBJ1-1; TRBD1 matches at 8 bases. V was clipped by 5 bases and J by 4 bases; unmatched bases: 3. The CDR3 totals 13 residues. Germline V gene data show CDR1 as MNHNY and CDR2 as SVGAGI (reference sequence). The DNA of the CDR3 is TGTGCCAGCAGTCTTACAGGGGGCACTGAAGCTTTCTTT. This gives the protein CASSLTGGTEAFF.